The clone carrying this T cell receptor (beta chain) has only a few counts. The data derive from a study of control samples from healthy donors and cancer patients. The CDR3 has 14 residues. V was clipped by 5 bases and J by 8 bases, with 13 bases between them. CDR1 MDHEN and CDR2 SYDVKM come from the germline V gene. Measured with immunoSEQ multiplex PCR; TCRdb has only the in-frame clones, and not every one. Among around 19,000 clones listed, approximately 78% were seen once. The chain links TRBV28 to TRBJ2-6; tentatively, D is TRBD1 or TRBD2 (5 bases each). The sequenced material came from PBMCs. This receptor was obtained from a man older than 75 with head and neck cancer. CDR3 sequence: CASSLSGASNVLTF. CDR3 coding DNA: TGTGCCAGCAGTCTTTCCGGGGCATCCAACGTCCTGACTTTC.